These 32 T cell receptor beta chains were all obtained from the same sample, sequenced in a study of early T cells in non-severe SARS-CoV-2 infection. TCRdb itself ran the 5' RACE reads through MiXCR, one entry per CDR3 protein. The sample has tens of thousands of distinct CDR3 sequences, 13% seen once. Sequenced input: whole blood. Receptor source: an adult who was a healthcare worker with PCR-confirmed SARS-CoV-2 infection or an uninfected control (not recorded which).

This clonotype occurred many times. The genes are TRBV7-9 and TRBJ1-5, with 7 bases aligning to TRBD1. CDR1 and CDR2 (germline): SEHNR, FQNEAQ (reference sequence). The CDR3 length is 14 residues. The ends lost 7 bases at V and 4 bases at J; junction bases unmatched: 7. CDR3 DNA: TGTGCCAGCACTCCGGGGGACAGAAATCAGCCCCAGCATTTT. Translating it yields CASTPGDRNQPQHF.

The table lists this clonotype with a few counts. This chain links TRBV18 with TRBJ2-1, with 9 bases fitting TRBD2. Trimming cost V 10 bases and J 6 bases; bases outside gene matches: 10. The CDR3 length is 14 residues. Germline values: CDR1 KGHSH, CDR2 LQKENI. CDR3 bases: TGTGCCACACAGAGGACTAGCGAGGCCAATGAGCAGTTCTTC. Translated: CATQRTSEANEQFF. Complete variable domain (other parts from reference TRBV18 and TRBJ2-1): NAGVMQNPRHLVRRRGQEARLRCSPMKGHSHVYWYRQLPEEGLKFMVYLQKENIIDESGMPKERFSAEFPKEGPSILRIQQVVRGDSAAYFCATQRTSEANEQFFGPGTRLTVL.

The chain carries TRBV14 and TRBJ2-1; D is perhaps TRBD1 (8 bases). Germline-derived CDR1 and CDR2 are SGHDN and FVKESK. V gave up 4 bases and J gave up 8 bases, with 18 bases separating them. The CDR3 extends over 15 amino acids. The CDR3 DNA sequence: TGTGCCAGCAGCCGCCGAGCGGGACAGGTGGATGAGCAGTTCTTC. Protein product: CASSRRAGQVDEQFF.

The gene calls are TRBV3-1 and TRBJ2-7; 11 nucleotides agree with TRBD1. Trimming took 2 bases from V and 6 from J; bases not matched to a gene: 12. The CDR3 has 17 amino acids. CDR1 is LGHDT, CDR2 YNNKEL, per germline (reference sequence). The CDR3 protein is CASSQHPGQGVASEQYF. DNA for the CDR3: TGTGCCAGCAGCCAACATCCGGGACAGGGGGTTGCAAGCGAGCAGTACTTC.

This clonotype has a count of ten or more. V gene TRBV6-2 or TRBV6-3 combines with J gene TRBJ2-1, with TRBD2 matching 14 bases. The CDR3 runs 19 residues. J lost 4 bases, V lost 6 bases, and 14 bases had no gene match. The germline CDR1 and CDR2 sequences are MNHEY and SVGEGT. CDR3 sequence (DNA): TGTGCCAGCAGAACACCCGGGACTAGCGGGGGAGGGACGTACAATGAGCAGTTCTTC. Translating it yields CASRTPGTSGGGTYNEQFF.

The genes are TRBV4-3 and TRBJ1-1; perhaps TRBD1 as D (5 bases). V lost 4 bases to trimming and J lost 0 bases, with 12 bases between them. The V gene's germline CDR1 is LGHNA and CDR2 YSLEER. This CDR3 is 15 amino acids long. CDR3: CASSPNGGLNTEAFF. CDR3 bases: TGCGCCAGCAGCCCCAACGGGGGACTGAACACTGAAGCTTTCTTT.

The sample holds a few counts of this clonotype. The gene calls are TRBV6-5 and TRBJ2-7; 9 bases fit TRBD2. This CDR3 is 16 amino acids long. CDR1 and CDR2 from the germline V gene are MNHEY and SVGAGI. The V gene end was trimmed by 2 bases and the J gene end by 4 bases; junction bases not matched to a gene: 9. CDR3 coding DNA: TGTGCCAGCAGTTACAGAGGCGCGGGGGGGCGGTACGAGCAGTACTTC. Its protein product is CASSYRGAGGRYEQYF.

This chain links TRBV18 with TRBJ1-1, with D perhaps TRBD1 (5 bases). The V and J ends lost 5 bases and 5 bases respectively, with 15 bases between them. Germline CDR1 and CDR2: KGHSH and LQKENI. The CDR3 extends over 14 amino acids. The CDR3 DNA sequence: TGTGCCAGCTCATCCCTCCGGGGGGAAACTGAAGCTTTCTTT. It translates to CASSSLRGETEAFF.

This clonotype was seen a handful of times. V is TRBV29-1 and J is TRBJ1-3; maybe TRBD1 (6 bases). The CDR3 is 14 residues long. Trimming removed 4 bases at V and 2 bases at J, with 12 bases between. Germline CDR1 is SQVTM and CDR2 is ANQGSEA. The CDR3 is CSVAVGGPGNTIYF. The CDR3 nucleotides are TGCAGCGTTGCTGTCGGGGGGCCTGGAAACACCATATATTTT.

The chain uses TRBV11-3 and TRBJ2-3; TRBD1 aligns across 7 bases. The CDR3 runs to 14 residues. The V gene's germline CDR1 is SGHNT and CDR2 YENEEA. V lost 5 bases and J lost 1; bases outside the gene matches: 3. In DNA form, the CDR3 reads TGTGCCAGCAGCCAAGGGACAGGCACAGATACGCAGTATTTT. Protein sequence: CASSQGTGTDTQYF. The variable domain in full, completed from reference TRBV11-3 and TRBJ2-3, reads EAGVVQSPRYKIIEKKQPVAFWCNPISGHNTLYWYLQNLGQGPELLIRYENEEAVDDSQLPKDRFSAERLKGVDSTLKIQPAELGDSAVYLCASSQGTGTDTQYFGPGTRLTVL.

This clonotype was seen ten or more times. V is TRBV7-8 and J is TRBJ2-7; no firm D call. Germline V gives CDR1 SGHVS, CDR2 FQNEAQ. The CDR3 is made up of 12 amino acids. V was shortened by 2 bases and J by 6 bases, with 8 bases between the two germline ends. CDR3 protein: CASSLKGIEQYF. CDR3 coding DNA: TGTGCCAGCAGCTTAAAGGGAATCGAGCAGTACTTC.

The rearrangement links TRBV3-1 to TRBJ2-7; no firm D call. Germline V lookup: CDR1 LGHDT, CDR2 YNNKEL (reference sequence). Trimming removed 0 bases from V and 11 bases from J, with 14 bases in between. CDR3 length: 13 amino acids. The CDR3 spells CASSQDYSGFKYF. The CDR3, as DNA: TGTGCCAGCAGCCAAGATTATAGTGGCTTCAAGTACTTC.

This clonotype was seen at least ten times. The chain has TRBV12-5 and TRBJ1-5; tentative D call: TRBD1 (5 bases). Germline V gene sequence: CDR1 LGHNT, CDR2 FRNRAP. V was cut by 1 base and J by 4 bases, with 11 bases left in between. This CDR3 region has 15 residues. The CDR3 sequence is CASGLGRVQNQPQHF. The DNA of the CDR3 is TGTGCTAGTGGTTTGGGCAGGGTCCAGAATCAGCCCCAGCATTTT.

The chain links TRBV6-5 to TRBJ1-3, with 9 bases lining up with TRBD1. CDR1 is MNHEY and CDR2 is SVGAGI in the germline V gene. The CDR3 contains 19 residues. V lost 6 bases, J lost 1 base, and 16 bases stayed unmatched. The CDR3 is CASRRIGTGFHFSGNTIYF. The CDR3 region has the DNA TGTGCCAGCAGACGAATCGGGACAGGGTTTCACTTTTCTGGAAACACCATATATTTT.

The chain has TRBV6-4 and TRBJ2-3; D may match TRBD1 or TRBD2 (5 bases each). Germline CDR1 MRHNA, CDR2 SNTAGT. This CDR3 has 15 amino acids. V was clipped by 5 bases and J by 0 bases, with 12 bases between them. The CDR3 here is CASSPGAGSTDTQYF. CDR3 nucleotide sequence: TGTGCCAGCAGTCCCGGGGCCGGAAGCACAGATACGCAGTATTTT.

This clonotype was found many times. V is TRBV3-1 and J is TRBJ2-2, with D perhaps TRBD2 (6 bases). CDR1 and CDR2 from the germline V gene are LGHDT and YNNKEL (reference sequence). The CDR3 totals 15 residues. Trimming cost V 5 bases and J 5 bases, with 15 bases left between them. The CDR3 DNA reads as TGTGCCAGCAGCATCGGGGGACTTTGGACCGGGGAGCTGTTTTTT. It is translated as CASSIGGLWTGELFF.

This clonotype was found many times. This chain links TRBV12-3 or TRBV12-4 with TRBJ1-4; TRBD1 matches at 7 bases. The CDR3 contains 14 residues. Unmatched junction bases numbered 4, after V lost 5 bases and J lost 4 bases. CDR3: CASSPGQLNEKLFF. CDR3 DNA sequence: TGTGCCAGCAGTCCGGGACAGCTTAATGAAAAACTGTTTTTT.

This chain links TRBV3-1 with TRBJ2-2; maybe TRBD1 (5 bases). Trimming pared 4 bases from V and 6 bases from J, leaving 12 bases between. Germline V gene data show CDR1 as LGHDT and CDR2 as YNNKEL (reference sequence). The CDR3 consists of 14 residues. DNA of the CDR3: TGTGCCAGCAGCCTTGGGTCAGGGCCCGGGGAGCTGTTTTTT. Its translation: CASSLGSGPGELFF.

DNA of the CDR3: TGTGCCTGGAGTGTGAGGGTGAGCACTGAAGCTTTCTTT. Amino acid sequence: CAWSVRVSTEAFF. The V gene is TRBV30, the J gene TRBJ1-1; unclear D gene. The CDR3 has 13 amino acids. Germline loops: CDR1 GTSNPN, CDR2 SVGIG (reference sequence). The ends were cut back, 0 bases at V and 4 bases at J, with 9 bases in the middle.

The rearrangement joins TRBV20-1 to TRBJ2-5; 10 nucleotides agree with TRBD1. The CDR3 extends over 14 amino acids. Per germline, CDR1 DFQATT and CDR2 SNEGSKA (reference sequence). The trim removed 5 bases at V and 0 bases at J, leaving 3 bases unmatched. The CDR3, as DNA: TGCAGTGCTTTGGGACAGGGGTACCAAGAGACCCAGTACTTC. Its translation: CSALGQGYQETQYF.

The chain recombines TRBV5-1 with TRBJ1-2, with 7 nucleotides matching TRBD1. This CDR3 comprises 13 residues. With 3 bases clipped from V and 6 bases from J, the junction kept 5 bases outside the gene matches. Per germline, CDR1 SGHRS and CDR2 YFSETQ. The CDR3 sequence: CASSWNDRDGYTF. The CDR3 DNA follows: TGCGCCAGCAGCTGGAACGACAGGGATGGCTACACCTTC.

V and J are TRBV27 and TRBJ2-7, with TRBD2 as a possible D gene (5 bases). Trimming removed 1 base from V and 0 bases from J, with 10 bases in between. The germline V gene encodes CDR1 MNHEY and CDR2 SMNVEV (reference sequence). This CDR3 region has 15 residues. The CDR3 region has the DNA TGTGCCAGCAGTTTATACCCCGAGGGCTCCTACGAGCAGTACTTC. This codes for CASSLYPEGSYEQYF.

The table lists this clonotype with a few counts. The V gene is TRBV7-2, the J gene TRBJ2-3, with 13 bases identical to TRBD2. The trim removed 6 bases at V and 0 bases at J, leaving 6 bases unmatched. The CDR3 covers 17 residues. Germline CDR1 reads SGHTA; CDR2 reads FQGNSA. CDR3 sequence (DNA): TGTGCCAGCAGTCGGACTAGCGGGGGTCCTAGCACAGATACGCAGTATTTT. This translates into CASSRTSGGPSTDTQYF.

This clonotype was seen ten or more times. V usage is TRBV7-9 and J usage is TRBJ2-3; D is undetermined. Trimming stripped 4 bases from V and 3 bases from J, with 2 bases between. Germline lookup yields CDR1 SEHNR and CDR2 FQNEAQ (reference sequence). This CDR3 has 11 amino acids. In nucleotides, the CDR3 is TGTGCCAGCAGCTCGACAGATACGCAGTATTTT. This sequence encodes CASSSTDTQYF.

This clonotype was counted between two and nine times. The chain couples TRBV11-2 to TRBJ2-1, with unresolved D. Trimming pared 7 bases from V and 5 bases from J, leaving 12 bases between. CDR1 is SGHAT and CDR2 is FQNNGV in the germline V gene. CDR3 length: 13 amino acids. The CDR3 DNA sequence: TGTGCCAGCATGGGCGGCGGAAACAATGAGCAGTTCTTC. It encodes CASMGGGNNEQFF.

This clonotype was recorded at least ten times. This sequence joins TRBV4-3 and TRBJ1-5; a weak D match, TRBD1 (5 bases). The CDR3 is 15 amino acids. The V end was cut by 1 base, the J end by 7 bases, with 14 bases between. The germline V gene has CDR1 LGHNA and CDR2 YSLEER. The CDR3 sequence: CASSQGLRAEQPQHF. The CDR3 DNA sequence: TGCGCCAGCAGCCAAGGTCTCAGGGCTGAGCAGCCCCAGCATTTT.

This clonotype was found many times. This chain joins TRBV6-1 and TRBJ1-2; D call uncertain. CDR3 length equals 16 residues. V lost 0 bases to trimming and J lost 6 bases, with 17 bases between them. Looked up from germline, CDR1 is MNHNS and CDR2 is SASEGT. The CDR3 loop is CASSEASGGPGDGYTF. CDR3 DNA sequence: TGTGCCAGCAGTGAAGCGTCGGGAGGTCCCGGGGATGGCTACACCTTC.

The chain carries TRBV5-1 and TRBJ2-5; 12 positions match TRBD2. Germline lookup yields CDR1 SGHRS and CDR2 YFSETQ. The CDR3 is 16 amino acids. Trimming removed 5 bases from V and 0 bases from J; junction bases left unmatched: 5. The CDR3 loop reads CASSSGLAGYQETQYF. CDR3 DNA: TGCGCCAGCAGTTCGGGACTAGCGGGCTACCAAGAGACCCAGTACTTC. Looking up the rest from reference TRBV5-1 and TRBJ2-5 gives the full variable domain: KAGVTQTPRYLIKTRGQQVTLSCSPISGHRSVSWYQQTPGQGLQFLFEYFSETQRNKGNFPGRFSGRQFSNSRSEMNVSTLELGDSALYLCASSSGLAGYQETQYFGPGTRLLVL.

This clonotype was picked up a small number of times. The chain has TRBV11-3 and TRBJ2-5; TRBD1 matches at 7 bases. J gave up 5 bases and V 4 bases, and 7 bases lay outside the gene matches. The CDR3 consists of 14 residues. Germline V gene sequence: CDR1 SGHNT, CDR2 YENEEA. The DNA for the CDR3 is TGTGCCAGCAGCTCGGGACAGTCCCCCGAGACCCAGTACTTC. Its translation: CASSSGQSPETQYF.

The gene calls are TRBV29-1 and TRBJ2-7, with D possibly being TRBD1 or TRBD2 (5 bases each). Trimming removed 7 bases from V and 4 bases from J, with 11 bases in between. CDR3 length equals 11 residues. From germline, CDR1 is SQVTM and CDR2 ANQGSEA. CDR3 sequence: CSARDGYEQYF. CDR3 coding DNA: TGCAGCGCCCGGGACGGATACGAGCAGTACTTC.

J is TRBJ2-7 and V is TRBV20-1; 7 bases match TRBD1. Germline CDR1 DFQATT, CDR2 SNEGSKA (reference sequence). The CDR3 is 14 residues long. The trim removed 4 bases at V and 4 bases at J, leaving 10 bases unmatched. The CDR3 DNA is TGCAGTGCTACCGGAAGGGGACAGAATTACGAGCAGTACTTC. This encodes CSATGRGQNYEQYF.

The chain couples TRBV29-1 to TRBJ1-2; 7 positions match TRBD1. The germline V gene has CDR1 SQVTM and CDR2 ANQGSEA. CDR3 size: 14 residues. Trimming removed 0 bases from V and 6 bases from J; junction bases left unmatched: 7. The CDR3 nucleotides are TGCAGCGTTGAAGACGGGACAGCTTCCGATGGCTACACCTTC. Protein: CSVEDGTASDGYTF. Variable domain in full (rest from reference TRBV29-1 and TRBJ1-2): SAVISQKPSRDICQRGTSLTIQCQVDSQVTMMFWYRQQPGQSLTLIATANQGSEATYESGFVIDKFPISRPNLTFSTLTVSNMSPEDSSIYLCSVEDGTASDGYTFGSGTRLTVV.